Listed below are T cell receptor beta chains from one sample, sequenced in a study of OX40 agonist ivuxolimab in advanced cancers. TCRdb's table, derived via immunoSEQ multiplex PCR, lists solely in-frame clones and lacks some. The sample gives 20,000 or so clones, 80% to 85% of which show up once; 3% to 4% is in the top ten. This material consisted of CD4+ or CD8+ T cells sorted from blood, taken in a trial of the OX40 agonist ivuxolimab. Receptors were obtained from an adult with an advanced solid tumor such as melanoma, head and neck, liver or kidney cancer. Each CDR3 is given with its conserved first and last residue.

V gene | CDR3 protein
TRBV7-2 | CASSLMGGQETQYF
TRBV10-3 | CAITGEVNQPQHF
TRBV2 | CASVIEKANYGYTF
TRBV11-2 | CASSLSNEQFF
TRBV5-8 | CASSPGLLLGNQPQHF
TRBV19 | CASSTKGLSGANVLTF
TRBV9 | CASSVGTLQETQYF
TRBV4-1 | CASSQVRGNTIYF
TRBV2 | CASSEATIQGPQETQYF
TRBV19 | CASSTLTSGRFGGEQFF
TRBV7-3 | CASSLSLGGSTDTQYF
TRBV4-1 | CASSQDGGNQPQHF
TRBV27 | CASSLSGSEQYF
TRBV30 | CAWSLIAGTGELFF
TRBV25-1 | CASSPGTSGRSGYDIQYF
TRBV5-1 | CASSLMGDTDTQYF
TRBV30 | CAWKGGTEAFF
TRBV27 | CASSLLSPGRRNTGELFF
TRBV11-2 | CASSFGLAGITGELFF
TRBV11-2 | CASSRKPPGLANTGELFF
TRBV7-2 | CASSLGRISYEQYF
TRBV11-2 | CASSLARENTEAFF
TRBV4-1 | CASSQTPGTSGRHNEQFF
TRBV5-5 | CASSLWDASYEQYF
TRBV7-9 | CASSPGRGGYNEQFF
TRBV11-2 | CASSLDGGVYGYTF
TRBV5-1 | CASSLGGSSYEQYF
TRBV2 | CASSVVYGYTF
TRBV5-4 | CASSLNGAALKPQHF
TRBV6-1 | CASSDGPNQPQHF
TRBV14 | CASSPRAVARTGELFF
TRBV6-1 | CASSELASGKETQYF
TRBV6-1 | CASSLTGWGDTQYF
TRBV18 | CASSPPGLSLAFF
TRBV7-8 | CASSRGQGTKLFF
TRBV5-4 | CASRHPSTDTQYF
TRBV10-2 | CATSYGGAYEQYF
TRBV27 | CASSGTGNQPQHF
TRBV4-2 | CASSQLTSGQYF
TRBV6-5 | CASSRREGLNEQFF
TRBV28 | CASKAASLSYTF
TRBV5-8 | CASSLESGQGEAFF
TRBV14 | CASSPGRSTGELFF
TRBV18 | CASSPSVALRDAGMNTEAFF
TRBV19 | CASSPGTSGDTQYF
TRBV4-3 | CASSRTGGWETQYF
TRBV19 | CATSLGFNQPQHF
TRBV7-3 | CASSFRSGSRGTDTQYF
TRBV30 | CAWRLAERMNTEAFF
TRBV29-1 | CSVEDREQFF
TRBV7-3 | CASSRNTTALNTGNYGYTF